The 4 T cell receptor beta chains given below trace back to one sample, sequenced in a study of blood T cell repertoires in COVID-19. Sequenced by immunoSEQ multiplex PCR; TCRdb stores in-frame clones only, minus some. The repertoire holds 250,000 to 350,000 clones, 90% seen once, with under 3% in the top ten. Sequenced input: peripheral blood. The receptors stem from a woman under 40 with COVID-19, enrolled during active disease.

V and J are TRBV29-1 and TRBJ1-4, with 8 bases fitting TRBD1. The CDR3 totals 12 residues. Germline CDR1 is SQVTM and CDR2 is ANQGSEA. This chain's CDR3 is CNERDRNEKLFF. The CDR3 DNA is TGCAACGAACGGGACAGGAATGAAAAACTGTTTTTT.

In this sample, this clone turned up once. The V call is TRBV2, the J call TRBJ2-2; 9 bases line up with TRBD1. The V gene's germline CDR1 is SNHLY and CDR2 FYNNEI. V lost 6 bases to trimming and J lost 7 bases; unmatched junction nucleotides: 9. There are 15 residues in the CDR3. The CDR3 loop reads CASRPTGGIGGELFF. CDR3 sequence (DNA): TGTGCCAGCAGACCGACAGGGGGAATAGGCGGGGAGCTGTTTTTT.

This rearrangement joins TRBV9 to TRBJ2-5, with 8 nucleotides matching TRBD1. This CDR3 region has 14 residues. Trimming removed 3 bases from V and 0 bases from J; junction bases left unmatched: 1. CDR1 is SGDLS, CDR2 YYNGEE, per germline. The CDR3 DNA reads as TGTGCCAGCAGCGGGGACAGGTACCAAGAGACCCAGTACTTC. This sequence encodes CASSGDRYQETQYF. Full variable domain (rest looked up from reference TRBV9 and TRBJ2-5): DSGVTQTPKHLITATGQRVTLRCSPRSGDLSVYWYQQSLDQGLQFLIQYYNGEERAKGNILERFSAQQFPDLHSELNLSSLELGDSALYFCASSGDRYQETQYFGPGTRLLVL.

The V gene is TRBV5-5, the J gene TRBJ1-5; D unclear. This CDR3 is built from 13 residues. Trimming removed 0 bases at V and 1 base at J, with 2 bases between. Germline CDR1 SGHKS, CDR2 YYEKEE (reference sequence). The CDR3 is CASSLASNQPQHF. The CDR3, as DNA: TGTGCCAGCAGCTTGGCGAGCAATCAGCCCCAGCATTTT.